The 32 T cell receptor beta chains listed next were all sequenced from one sample in a study of T cells in Graves' hyperthyroidism and ophthalmopathy. TCR beta CDR3 region amplification was performed from RNA transcripts. The HTBI primer set served for first-round RT-PCR of the TCR CDR3. TCRdb fed the multiplex PCR reads into MiXCR, producing one record per CDR3 protein. This table has some 620,000 distinct CDR3 sequences, about a sixth appearing once. Input material: blood. The source is a woman aged 25 to 45 with Graves' hyperthyroidism.

The genes are TRBV6-2 or TRBV6-3 and TRBJ2-7; D might be TRBD2 (6 bases). Germline V lookup: CDR1 MNHEY, CDR2 SVGEGT. CDR3 length: 14 residues. V was clipped by 2 bases and J by 0 bases, with 8 bases between them. The CDR3 loop reads CASSYERASYEQYF. The CDR3 nucleotides are TGTGCCAGCAGTTACGAGCGGGCCTCCTACGAGCAGTACTTC.

The CDR3 DNA follows: TGTGCCATCAGTAGCCCCCGGGGGACCCTAAAAGCCTCCTACGAGCAGTACTTC. Its translation is CAISSPRGTLKASYEQYF. This rearrangement joins TRBV10-3 to TRBJ2-7, with a tentative D call TRBD2 (6 bases). The CDR3 totals 18 residues. Trimming left V 5 bases short and J 0 bases short, with 23 bases between. The germline V gene has CDR1 ENHRY and CDR2 SYGVKD.

About this clonotype itself: Just one base apart from a much larger clone, this may be a read error. The chain uses TRBV10-3 and TRBJ2-1, with D uncertain. The length of the CDR3 is 12 residues. Germline-derived CDR1 and CDR2 are ENHRY and SYGVKD. Trimming stripped 8 bases from V and 2 bases from J, with 7 bases between. The CDR3 here is CAISSPYNEQFF. DNA of the CDR3: TGTGCCATCTCTAGTCCCTACAATGAGCAGTTCTTC.

To note about this clonotype: A much larger clone differs by one base, so this may be a read error. This rearrangement joins TRBV10-1 to TRBJ2-7; 10 bases match TRBD1. The CDR3 contains 15 residues. Germline lookup yields CDR1 WNHNN and CDR2 SYGVQD (reference sequence). V lost 0 bases and J lost 6; bases outside the gene matches: 5. In DNA, the CDR3 is TGCGCCAGCAGTGAGTCGGGACAGGGGTTCTGCGAGCAGTACTTC. Its protein product is CASSESGQGFCEQYF.

This clonotype appeared a few times. This chain uses TRBV6-4 with TRBJ1-2; TRBD1 matches at 8 bases. The CDR3 is 16 residues long. V lost 6 bases and J lost 1; bases outside the gene matches: 10. Germline lookup yields CDR1 MRHNA and CDR2 SNTAGT. CDR3 protein: CASRLNDRGVNYGYTF. The DNA of the CDR3 is TGTGCCAGCAGACTAAACGACAGGGGTGTTAACTATGGCTACACCTTC.

This clonotype was observed many times. V and J are TRBV20-1 and TRBJ2-7, with a weak D call TRBD2 (7 bases). The germline V and J ends were trimmed by 6 bases and 0 bases, with 15 bases remaining between them. The CDR3 has 14 amino acids. The germline CDR1 and CDR2 sequences are DFQATT and SNEGSKA (reference sequence). In DNA form, the CDR3 reads TGCAGTGCCTCGTTGCGGGGGCTCTCCTACGAGCAGTACTTC. Protein product: CSASLRGLSYEQYF.

A few counts support this clonotype. This chain links TRBV19 with TRBJ1-1; 7 nucleotides align to TRBD1. Germline CDR1 and CDR2: LNHDA and SQIVND (reference sequence). With V trimmed by 7 bases and J by 4 bases, 3 bases remained unmatched. The CDR3 extends over 12 amino acids. The CDR3 DNA is TGTGCCAGTACCGCAGGGGGCACTGAAGCTTTCTTT. It translates to CASTAGGTEAFF.

CDR3 DNA sequence: TGCAGCGCCGGGACTAGCGGGAAGGAGACCCAGTACTTC. Encoded protein: CSAGTSGKETQYF. V usage is TRBV29-1 and J usage is TRBJ2-5; 13 bases agree with TRBD2. This CDR3 contains 13 residues. The junction had 4 bases not matched to a gene; V was cut back by 7 bases and J by 5 bases. CDR1 and CDR2 (germline): SQVTM, ANQGSEA.

Only a few counts were recorded for this clonotype. A single base separates this from a much larger clone, so it may be a read error. CDR3 DNA sequence: TGTGCCAGCAGCTTAGTGGGGACCGCTGAAGCTTTCTTT. It yields the protein CASSLVGTAEAFF. The chain joins TRBV7-9 to TRBJ1-1; a possible D gene is TRBD1 (5 bases). V lost 1 base and J lost 6, with 9 bases in between. In germline, CDR1 is SEHNR, CDR2 FQNEAQ (reference sequence). The CDR3 spans 13 residues.

This clonotype was seen repeatedly, ten times or more. The chain carries TRBV6-1 and TRBJ2-3; TRBD2 matches 8 bases. Germline CDR1 is MNHNS and CDR2 is SASEGT. This CDR3 has 15 amino acids. Trimming removed 3 bases from V and 5 bases from J; junction bases left unmatched: 7. CDR3: CASSDSAGGGDTQYF. The CDR3 bases are TGTGCCAGCAGTGACTCGGCGGGAGGCGGAGATACGCAGTATTTT.

This clonotype has only a few counts. The chain has TRBV12-3 or TRBV12-4 and TRBJ1-5; D remains ambiguous. V lost 6 bases, J lost 1 base, and 13 bases lay in between. The CDR3 consists of 15 residues. In DNA, the CDR3 is TGTGCCAGCAGCCCCGGGTCCTCGAGCAATCAGCCCCAGCATTTT. Translation gives CASSPGSSSNQPQHF.

The V call is TRBV5-1, the J call TRBJ2-1; 8 bases line up with TRBD2. The V gene's germline CDR1 is SGHRS and CDR2 YFSETQ. Losses at the gene ends were 3 bases for V and 7 bases for J; bases not matched to a gene: 6. CDR3 length: 14 amino acids. CDR3: CASSSISGINEQFF. The DNA for the CDR3 is TGCGCCAGCAGCTCGATTAGCGGGATAAATGAGCAGTTCTTC.

This clonotype was counted ten times or more. This rearrangement joins TRBV7-9 to TRBJ2-3; TRBD2 matches at 11 bases. The CDR3 extends over 15 amino acids. CDR1 SEHNR and CDR2 FQNEAQ come from the germline V gene (reference sequence). With 5 bases clipped from V and 3 bases from J, the junction kept 4 bases outside the gene matches. This CDR3 reads CASSLGLAETDTQYF. The CDR3 DNA is TGTGCCAGCAGCCTGGGACTAGCGGAAACAGATACGCAGTATTTT. Combining the CDR3 with reference TRBV7-9 and TRBJ2-3 gives the whole variable domain DTGVSQNPRHKITKRGQNVTFRCDPISEHNRLYWYRQTLGQGPEFLTYFQNEAQLEKSRLLSDRFSAERPKGSFSTLEIQRTEQGDSAMYLCASSLGLAETDTQYFGPGTRLTVL.

This clonotype was observed at least ten times. J is TRBJ2-3 and V is TRBV6-1; D may be TRBD1 or TRBD2 (6 bases each). Germline CDR1 MNHNS, CDR2 SASEGT. The CDR3 is 14 amino acids. The V end was cut by 0 bases, the J end by 6 bases, with 10 bases between. As DNA, the CDR3 is TGTGCCAGCAGTGAAGCAGGGGGGTTGGATACGCAGTATTTT. Its protein product is CASSEAGGLDTQYF.

Regarding this clonotype: Possible read error: a much larger clone is one base away. This chain joins TRBV3-1 and TRBJ1-1; D call uncertain. CDR1 and CDR2 (germline): LGHDT, YNNKEL (reference sequence). This CDR3 region has 13 residues. The CDR3 sequence is CASMKEMNTVAFF. CDR3 sequence (DNA): TGTGCCAGCATGAAAGAAATGAACACTGTAGCTTTCTTT.

The chain joins TRBV5-6 to TRBJ2-3; 7 nucleotides agree with TRBD2. This CDR3 region has 14 residues. Trimming removed 4 bases from V and 3 bases from J; junction bases left unmatched: 5. Germline CDR1 SGHDT, CDR2 YYEEEE. In DNA, the CDR3 is TGTGCCAGCAGCGCTGCCGGGGGGACAGATACGCAGTATTTT. The encoded protein is CASSAAGGTDTQYF.

This clonotype was recorded many times. The V and J genes are TRBV2 and TRBJ2-2, with 11 bases lining up with TRBD1. The CDR3 sequence is 15 residues long. Trimming at V came to 6 bases and at J to 5 bases, leaving 5 bases not matched to a gene. Germline-derived CDR1 and CDR2 are SNHLY and FYNNEI. The chain's CDR3 is CASRADRGRTGELFF. The CDR3 region has the DNA TGTGCCAGCAGAGCGGACAGGGGGCGGACCGGGGAGCTGTTTTTT.

This clonotype has at least ten counts. This chain uses TRBV28 with TRBJ2-5; possible D gene TRBD1, 6 bases. V dropped 7 bases and J dropped 0 bases, with 18 bases sitting between them. Per the germline V gene, CDR1 is MDHEN and CDR2 is SYDVKM. The CDR3 is made up of 16 amino acids. CDR3 amino acids: CASTIGSRGHQETQYF. The DNA for the CDR3 is TGTGCCAGCACCATAGGTTCCAGGGGACACCAAGAGACCCAGTACTTC.

The chain uses TRBV6-2 or TRBV6-3 and TRBJ1-3; no firm D call. Between the trimmed V and J ends, which lost 0 bases and 3 bases, there was a span of 9 bases. The CDR3 length is 15 residues. Germline V lookup: CDR1 MNHEY, CDR2 SVGEGT. CDR3 region: CASSYSPRSGNTIYF. The CDR3 bases are TGTGCCAGCAGTTACTCTCCCAGAAGTGGAAACACCATATATTTT.

This clonotype was observed many times. The chain is built from TRBV20-1 and TRBJ2-7; 8 positions match TRBD1. Germline V gives CDR1 DFQATT, CDR2 SNEGSKA (reference sequence). J lost 0 bases, V lost 6 bases, and 4 bases had no gene match. The CDR3 spans 13 residues. CDR3 sequence (DNA): TGCAGTGCCATGGACAGGGACTCCTACGAGCAGTACTTC. This sequence encodes CSAMDRDSYEQYF.

This clonotype occurred many times. V gene TRBV12-3 or TRBV12-4 combines with J gene TRBJ1-1, with 10 bases aligning to TRBD1. The J segment lost 4 bases and the V segment lost 8 bases, leaving 13 bases of the junction unmatched. There are 16 residues in the CDR3. This CDR3 reads CASLGFGQGVATEAFF. The CDR3 DNA follows: TGTGCCAGCCTCGGGTTCGGACAGGGGGTTGCCACTGAAGCTTTCTTT.

This chain uses TRBV3-1 with TRBJ2-7, with TRBD2 matching 8 bases. Looked up from germline, CDR1 is LGHDT and CDR2 is YNNKEL (reference sequence). CDR3 length: 14 amino acids. V dropped 3 bases and J dropped 2; count of bases not matched to a gene: 3. This chain's CDR3 is CASSQREVTYEQYF. The DNA for the CDR3 is TGTGCCAGCAGCCAGCGGGAGGTTACCTACGAGCAGTACTTC.

V usage is TRBV10-3 and J usage is TRBJ2-2; possible D gene TRBD2, 7 bases. This CDR3 is built from 15 residues. CDR1 is ENHRY and CDR2 is SYGVKD in the germline V gene. V lost 7 bases, J lost 6 bases, and 18 bases lay in between. CDR3 in DNA: TGTGCCATCACCCGAGGGGGGGTCGAGTCCGGGGAGCTGTTTTTT. Residues: CAITRGGVESGELFF.

The table lists this clonotype with many counts. The J gene is TRBJ2-3, the V gene TRBV30; 9 bases line up with TRBD2. The CDR3 runs 17 residues. Trimming at V came to 1 base and at J to 0 bases, leaving 8 bases not matched to a gene. The germline gives CDR1 GTSNPN, CDR2 SVGIG (reference sequence). The CDR3 DNA is TGTGCCTGGAGTGGATTCACCGGGACTAGCAGCACAGATACGCAGTATTTT. Protein: CAWSGFTGTSSTDTQYF.

The gene calls are TRBV9 and TRBJ2-1, with D maybe TRBD2 (5 bases). The CDR3 extends over 14 amino acids. The V end lost 4 bases, the J end lost 6 bases, and 14 bases lay between the germline ends. Per germline, CDR1 SGDLS and CDR2 YYNGEE. CDR3 DNA: TGTGCCAGCAGCTCAACTAGTTTCGGCAATGAGCAGTTCTTC. This sequence encodes CASSSTSFGNEQFF.

This clonotype showed up many times. The V call is TRBV7-2, the J call TRBJ2-1; the match to TRBD2 covers 9 bases. Trimming at V came to 1 base and at J to 6 bases, leaving 4 bases not matched to a gene. From germline, CDR1 is SGHTA and CDR2 FQGNSA. This CDR3 is built from 15 residues. This CDR3 is CASSLVAGEGNEQFF. In DNA, the CDR3 is TGTGCCAGCAGCTTAGTAGCGGGAGAAGGCAATGAGCAGTTCTTC.

This clonotype was seen many times. The chain links TRBV7-2 to TRBJ2-7; 7 bases map to TRBD2. The V gene's germline CDR1 is SGHTA and CDR2 FQGNSA. The CDR3 spans 15 residues. Trimming at V came to 4 bases and at J to 3 bases, leaving 9 bases not matched to a gene. CDR3 coding DNA: TGTGCCAGCAGCTCCCGGCGGGAGAGTAGCTACGAGCAGTACTTC. It is translated as CASSSRRESSYEQYF. The variable domain in full, completed from reference TRBV7-2 and TRBJ2-7, reads GAGVSQSPSNKVTEKGKDVELRCDPISGHTALYWYRQSLGQGLEFLIYFQGNSAPDKSGLPSDRFSAERTGGSVSTLTIQRTQQEDSAVYLCASSSRRESSYEQYFGPGTRLTVT.

The table lists this clonotype with many counts. The rearrangement links TRBV6-2 or TRBV6-3 to TRBJ1-1, with D possibly matching TRBD1 (6 bases). The V gene's germline CDR1 is MNHEY and CDR2 SVGEGT. The CDR3 loop spans 14 amino acids. V was shortened by 3 bases and J by 4 bases, with 12 bases between the two germline ends. In DNA, the CDR3 is TGTGCCAGCAGTTATTATCGGGACACCACTGAAGCTTTCTTT. Protein product: CASSYYRDTTEAFF.

This clonotype was detected ten times or more. The chain has TRBV5-1 and TRBJ2-7, with 8 bases lining up with TRBD1. V dropped 2 bases and J dropped 6; count of bases not matched to a gene: 10. CDR3 size: 15 residues. Germline CDR1 SGHRS, CDR2 YFSETQ. This CDR3 reads CASSFLQGALGEQYF. CDR3 DNA: TGCGCCAGCAGCTTCCTTCAGGGGGCTTTAGGCGAGCAGTACTTC.

This clonotype was seen only a few times. The chain uses TRBV7-8 and TRBJ2-7; tentatively, D is TRBD1 or TRBD2 (6 bases each). Germline CDR1 reads SGHVS; CDR2 reads FQNEAQ. The CDR3 has 16 residues. V was clipped by 7 bases and J by 3 bases, with 22 bases between them. The CDR3 here is CASTNVLGGRGYEQYF. CDR3 coding DNA: TGTGCCAGCACCAACGTACTAGGGGGGAGAGGCTACGAGCAGTACTTC.

This rearrangement joins TRBV18 to TRBJ2-3; TRBD2 matches 12 bases. Germline loops: CDR1 KGHSH, CDR2 LQKENI. V trimming: 2 bases; J trimming: 0 bases; junction bases outside the gene matches: 6. CDR3 length: 18 residues. The CDR3 region has the DNA TGTGCCAGCTCACCATCTAGCGGGAGGGCCGGGAGCACAGATACGCAGTATTTT. It translates to CASSPSSGRAGSTDTQYF.

This chain connects TRBV9 to TRBJ2-5, with D perhaps matching TRBD1 (5 bases). V lost 2 bases, J lost 5 bases, and 13 bases lay in between. Germline V gene lookup returns CDR1 SGDLS and CDR2 YYNGEE. This CDR3 is 14 amino acids long. The DNA of the CDR3 is TGTGCCAGCAGCGTTATAGGGGCCGGGGAGACCCAGTACTTC. This codes for CASSVIGAGETQYF.